The source of this T cell receptor beta chain is a study of beta chain features in type 1 diabetes (dated by TCRdb to 2016 to 2019). Notes on the research overall: No differences in mean age, gender distribution, total cell number or subset yield were found between patients and healthy donors. In the study, recently diagnosed type 1 diabetes patients and matched healthy donors were compared on the TCRB repertoires of their sorted circulating CD4+ T cell subsets. Regulatory and stem cell-like memory subsets were obtained from only 8 patients and roughly 8 healthy donors, while naive and central memory subsets were obtained from all 30 or so donors. A total of around 110,000,000 sorted cells were examined across all samples, and RNA yield correlated strongly with the number of cells per subset. The full study reports these points: In all four CD4+ subsets, TCRB CDR3 length was moderately but significantly shorter in type 1 diabetes patients. Shorter templates might have been favored by PCR, but patient and control samples were amplified and corrected together, so both groups would have been affected equally by any skew. Naive, central memory and regulatory TCRB repertoires appeared to be more similar among patients than among healthy donors. HLA sub-analyses involved small numbers of individuals, so any influence of HLA type on TCRB rearrangement remained unresolved. Sequencing cDNA rather than genomic DNA could over-represent highly expressing activated cells, although activation and CD3 levels did not differ between groups. Fewer insertions and more nucleotide deletions at VDJ recombination sites were observed in patients with type 1 diabetes, implying thymic rearrangement abnormalities.

Details on this clone: Its binding antigen is unknown. Base-call qualities are not available, and no considerably larger clone is one nucleotide away.

From each donor, a single peripheral blood sample of around 0.12 L on average was drawn into heparinised tubes. Naive, central memory, regulatory and stem cell-like memory CD4+ T cells were sorted on a BD FACSAria II using a panel including CD45RO, CCR7, CD25, CD127, CD95 and CD27. A purity above 95% was achieved for all sorted populations. Right away, PBMCs were isolated by Lymphoprep density gradient centrifugation and were stained directly, with no culture step. To minimize batch effects, samples were stained and sorted in pairs, one healthy donor with one patient per experiment. The High Capacity cDNA Reverse Transcription Kit was used to reverse transcribe all of the isolated RNA, meaning that expressed TCRB transcripts were what got sequenced. Deep immunoSEQ sequencing was applied to naive, central memory and regulatory T cell samples, giving an average of about 3.7 million total reads per sample. After sorted cells were lysed in RLT buffer, RNA was extracted with DNase-treated RNeasy Micro or Mini kits, with the choice depending on cell number. Each cell subset was processed on its own to prevent cross-contamination, while patient and healthy donor samples were processed together. TCRB sequences were amplified from cDNA with the immunoSEQ multiplex PCR, producing 87-bp fragments spanning the CDR3 region. The amplicons were sequenced using the Illumina HiSeq platform. As for the authors' bioinformatics: Synthetic template baselines were used to correct PCR bias computationally, reads within Hamming distance 2 were collapsed, and singletons that could not be merged were discarded. Reads were aligned to IMGT to assign V, D and J genes, CDR3 length, and insertions or deletions at six rearrangement sites. Within each subset, clonotype counts were normalized to the number of sorted cells before true diversity and Gini coefficients were calculated with the tcR R package. The overlap coefficient, calculated on TCRB nucleotide sequences, was used to measure repertoire sharing. Out-of-frame TCRB sequences from naive cells were analyzed as a proxy for the pre-selection repertoire. Sourced from immuneACCESS, this table was stored by TCRdb with only in-frame sequences that have V and J called. A share of the clones is absent; for the studies checked, an unresolved V gene accounts for under half, and the remainder has no known explanation. That table supplies the V and J calls and clone size; D and trimming were determined from the DNA. The sample includes about 740,000 clones, with roughly an eighth observed a single time. 0.02% to 0.025% of the sample goes to the ten largest clones.

CDR3 length: 16 amino acids, cysteine to phenylalanine. The entry retains the CDR3 DNA only, 48 bases that are in frame from base 1. According to the germline V gene, CDR1 reads LGHNA and CDR2 reads YNFKEQ. V and J are truncated by 3 bases and 0 bases respectively, leaving an intervening sequence of 12 bases. This chain joins TRBV4-2 to TRBJ1-5; matching of 5 bases hints at TRBD1 as the D gene. This TCR came from a man between 18 and 35 years old with type 1 diabetes. Sequencing used naive CD4+ T cells from blood. The cell subset or site label here, explained by the study, means: true naive CD4+ T cells. The CDR3 amino acid sequence is: CASSHGDGNSNQPQHF. The DNA sequence is given as TGTGCCAGCAGCCATGGGGACGGGAATAGCAATCAGCCCCAGCATTTT.